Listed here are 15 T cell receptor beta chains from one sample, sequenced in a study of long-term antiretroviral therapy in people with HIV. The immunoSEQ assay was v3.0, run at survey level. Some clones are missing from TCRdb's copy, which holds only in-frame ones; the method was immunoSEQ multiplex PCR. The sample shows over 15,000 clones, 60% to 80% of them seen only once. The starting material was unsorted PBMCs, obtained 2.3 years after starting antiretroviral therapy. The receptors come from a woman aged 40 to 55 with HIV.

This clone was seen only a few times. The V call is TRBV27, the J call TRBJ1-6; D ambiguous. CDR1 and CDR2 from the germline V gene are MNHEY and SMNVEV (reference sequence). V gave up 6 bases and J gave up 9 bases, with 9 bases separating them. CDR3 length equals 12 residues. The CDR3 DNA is TGTGCCAGCAGGGATTCGGGTTCACCCCTCCACTTT. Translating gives CASRDSGSPLHF.

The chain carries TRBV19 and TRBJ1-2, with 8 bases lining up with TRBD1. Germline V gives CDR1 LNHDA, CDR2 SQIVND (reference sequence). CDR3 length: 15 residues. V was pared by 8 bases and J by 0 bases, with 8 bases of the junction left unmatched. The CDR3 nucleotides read TGTGCCAGTGCCGGGACAGGCTATTCTAACTATGGCTACACCTTC. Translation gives CASAGTGYSNYGYTF.

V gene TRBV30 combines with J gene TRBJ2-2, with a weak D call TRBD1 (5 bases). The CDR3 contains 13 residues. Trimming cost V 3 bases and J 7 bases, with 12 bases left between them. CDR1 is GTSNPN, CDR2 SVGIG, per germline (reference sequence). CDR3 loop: CAWRVLGVGELFF. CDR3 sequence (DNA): TGTGCCTGGAGGGTTCTAGGGGTCGGGGAGCTGTTTTTT.

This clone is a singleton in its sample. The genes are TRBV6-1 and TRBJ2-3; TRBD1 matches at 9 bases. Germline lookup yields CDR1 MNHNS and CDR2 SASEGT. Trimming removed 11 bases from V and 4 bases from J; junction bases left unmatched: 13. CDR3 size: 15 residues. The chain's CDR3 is CARNRDRVNPDTQYF. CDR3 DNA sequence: TGTGCCCGAAACCGGGACAGGGTAAATCCAGATACGCAGTATTTT.

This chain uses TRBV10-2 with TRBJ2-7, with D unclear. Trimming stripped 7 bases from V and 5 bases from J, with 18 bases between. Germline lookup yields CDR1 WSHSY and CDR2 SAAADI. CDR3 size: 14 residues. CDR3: CASKIGRQVHEQYF. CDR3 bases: TGCGCCAGCAAAATTGGTAGGCAGGTCCACGAGCAGTACTTC.

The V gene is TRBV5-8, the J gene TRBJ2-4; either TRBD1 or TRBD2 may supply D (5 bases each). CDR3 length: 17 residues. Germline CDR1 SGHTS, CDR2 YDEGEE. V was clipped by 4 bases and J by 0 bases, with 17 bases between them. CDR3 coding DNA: TGTGCCAGCAGCAAAACCGGGACCCAGTCAGCCAAAAACATTCAGTACTTC. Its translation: CASSKTGTQSAKNIQYF.

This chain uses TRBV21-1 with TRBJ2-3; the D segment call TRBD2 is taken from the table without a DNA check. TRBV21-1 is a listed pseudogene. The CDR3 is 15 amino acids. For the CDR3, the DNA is TGTGCCAGCACAGGGATGGCGGGAGGGCTGAATACGCAGTATTTT. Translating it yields CASTGMAGGLNTQYF.

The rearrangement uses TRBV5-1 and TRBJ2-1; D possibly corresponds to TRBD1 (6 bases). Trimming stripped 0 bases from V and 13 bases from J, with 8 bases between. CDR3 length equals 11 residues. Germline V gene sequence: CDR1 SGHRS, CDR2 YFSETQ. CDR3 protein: CASSLEGDQFF. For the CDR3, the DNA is TGCGCCAGCAGCTTGGAGGGGGACCAGTTCTTC.

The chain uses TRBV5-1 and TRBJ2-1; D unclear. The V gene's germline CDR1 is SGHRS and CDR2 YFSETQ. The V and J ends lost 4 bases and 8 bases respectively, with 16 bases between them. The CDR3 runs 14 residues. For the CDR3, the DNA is TGCGCCAGCAGCCAGCAGGCTAGAGACGATGAGCAGTTCTTC. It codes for CASSQQARDDEQFF. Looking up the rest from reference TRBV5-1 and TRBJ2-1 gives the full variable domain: KAGVTQTPRYLIKTRGQQVTLSCSPISGHRSVSWYQQTPGQGLQFLFEYFSETQRNKGNFPGRFSGRQFSNSRSEMNVSTLELGDSALYLCASSQQARDDEQFFGPGTRLTVL.

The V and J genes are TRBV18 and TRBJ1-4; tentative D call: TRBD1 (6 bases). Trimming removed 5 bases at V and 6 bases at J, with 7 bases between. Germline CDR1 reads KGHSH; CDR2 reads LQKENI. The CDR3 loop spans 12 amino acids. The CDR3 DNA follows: TGTGCCAGCTCAAACAGGGATGAAAAACTGTTTTTT. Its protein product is CASSNRDEKLFF.

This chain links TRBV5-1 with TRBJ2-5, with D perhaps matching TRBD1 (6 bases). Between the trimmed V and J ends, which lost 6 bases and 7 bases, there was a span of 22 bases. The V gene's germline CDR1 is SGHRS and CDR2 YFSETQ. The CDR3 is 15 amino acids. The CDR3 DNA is TGCGCCAGCACCCCCCGGACAGCCTCGTTTGGGACCCAGTACTTC. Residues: CASTPRTASFGTQYF.

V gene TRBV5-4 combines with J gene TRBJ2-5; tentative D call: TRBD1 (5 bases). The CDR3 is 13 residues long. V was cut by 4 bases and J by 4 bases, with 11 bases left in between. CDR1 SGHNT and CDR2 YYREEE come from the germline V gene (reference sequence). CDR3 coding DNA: TGTGCCAGCAGCCCCCCAGGGCGAGAGACCCAGTACTTC. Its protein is CASSPPGRETQYF.

CDR3 nucleotides: TGTGCCAGCAACGGACTAGCGGTCGATGAGCAGTTCTTC. Amino acids: CASNGLAVDEQFF. The rearrangement links TRBV6-1 to TRBJ2-1; 10 bases fit TRBD2. The trim removed 7 bases at V and 8 bases at J, leaving 5 bases unmatched. Per germline, CDR1 MNHNS and CDR2 SASEGT. The CDR3 sequence is 13 residues long.

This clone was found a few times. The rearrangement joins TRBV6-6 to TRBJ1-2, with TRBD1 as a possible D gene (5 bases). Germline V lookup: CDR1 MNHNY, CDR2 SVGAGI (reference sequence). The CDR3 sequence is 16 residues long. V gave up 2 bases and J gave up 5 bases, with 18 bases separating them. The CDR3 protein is CASSYIQGPLGYGYTF. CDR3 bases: TGTGCCAGCAGTTACATTCAGGGACCTTTGGGATATGGCTACACCTTC.

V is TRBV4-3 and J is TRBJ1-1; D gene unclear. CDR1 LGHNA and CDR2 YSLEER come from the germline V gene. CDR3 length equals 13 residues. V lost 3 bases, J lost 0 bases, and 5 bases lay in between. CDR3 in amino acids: CASSQGMNTEAFF. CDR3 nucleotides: TGCGCCAGCAGCCAGGGGATGAACACTGAAGCTTTCTTT.